These 12 T cell receptor beta chains originate from one sample sequenced in a study of T cell clones after liver transplantation. Measured with immunoSEQ multiplex PCR; TCRdb has only the in-frame clones, and not every one. The repertoire consists of some 61,000 clones, with approximately 77% occurring once and the leading ten covering around 9.6%. The sequencing here drew on CD4+ T cells from blood, taken at the 22-month timepoint. The source is a human patient who received a liver transplant. Some T cells may be graft donor cells.

In its sample, this clone was seen a few times. The chain combines TRBV10-3 with TRBJ2-1; tentatively, D is TRBD1 or TRBD2 (5 bases each). V lost 4 bases and J lost 8, with 15 bases in between. CDR3 length equals 14 residues. CDR1 ENHRY and CDR2 SYGVKD come from the germline V gene. CDR3 DNA sequence: TGTGCCATCAGTGGGACAAACGCCGGGGATGAGCAGTTCTTC. This encodes CAISGTNAGDEQFF.

The rearrangement uses TRBV30 and TRBJ2-3; tentatively, D is TRBD2 (6 bases). Germline V gene lookup returns CDR1 GTSNPN and CDR2 SVGIG (reference sequence). V was shortened by 0 bases and J by 8 bases, with 9 bases between the two germline ends. The CDR3 spans 12 residues. CDR3 amino acids: CAWSVRSGTQYF. The DNA for the CDR3 is TGTGCCTGGAGTGTACGTAGCGGTACGCAGTATTTT.

This clone has only a few counts. The CDR3 DNA is TGTGCCAGCAGTTACACTAGCGGGGCGAACAATGAGCAGTTCTTC. It codes for CASSYTSGANNEQFF. The rearrangement uses TRBV6-5 and TRBJ2-1; TRBD2 aligns across 10 bases. V trimming: 2 bases; J trimming: 5 bases; junction bases outside the gene matches: 3. CDR3 size: 15 residues. CDR1 MNHEY and CDR2 SVGAGI come from the germline V gene.

The chain combines TRBV14 with TRBJ1-1, with D hard to call. This CDR3 is 13 amino acids long. CDR1 is SGHDN and CDR2 is FVKESK in the germline V gene. Trimming pared 4 bases from V and 5 bases from J, leaving 11 bases between. The CDR3 coding sequence is TGTGCCAGCAGCCTAGGTGGGCGGACTGAAGCTTTCTTT. Amino acid sequence: CASSLGGRTEAFF.

The chain employs TRBV30 and TRBJ1-5; 10 bases line up with TRBD1. This CDR3 contains 14 residues. Germline V gives CDR1 GTSNPN, CDR2 SVGIG (reference sequence). Losses at the gene ends were 0 bases for V and 4 bases for J; bases not matched to a gene: 0. This CDR3 is CAWSVGQGNQPQHF. The CDR3 coding sequence is TGTGCCTGGAGTGTGGGACAGGGGAATCAGCCCCAGCATTTT.

The rearrangement joins TRBV6-5 to TRBJ1-6; 7 positions match TRBD1. Germline-derived CDR1 and CDR2 are MNHEY and SVGAGI. J lost 5 bases, V lost 5 bases, and 6 bases had no gene match. The CDR3 runs to 15 residues. The CDR3 sequence: CASSKTGVNNSPLHF. The CDR3 bases are TGTGCCAGCAGTAAAACAGGGGTAAATAATTCACCCCTCCACTTT.

This clone has just one count. The chain has TRBV19 and TRBJ1-4, with 8 bases that match TRBD1. V dropped 3 bases and J dropped 8; count of bases not matched to a gene: 5. CDR1 is LNHDA and CDR2 is SQIVND in the germline V gene (reference sequence). CDR3 length: 14 residues. CDR3 sequence (DNA): TGTGCCAGTAGTATCCGACAGGGGATGGAAAAACTGTTTTTT. It codes for CASSIRQGMEKLFF.

This clone was recorded only once. The rearrangement uses TRBV23-1 and TRBJ1-2; D uncertain. TRBV23-1 is known as an ORF, though its function is uncertain. The CDR3 is 15 residues long. V gave up 5 bases and J gave up 3 bases, with 16 bases separating them. The CDR3 DNA reads as TGCGCCAGCAGTATGCCGAGACGGAGGTACTATGGCTACACCTTC. Translated, it gives CASSMPRRRYYGYTF.

This clone was counted between two and nine times. The chain joins TRBV12-5 to TRBJ2-2; D possibly matches TRBD1 or TRBD2 (5 bases each). The CDR3 is 15 residues long. The ends were cut back, 2 bases at V and 1 base at J, with 8 bases in the middle. Germline V CDR1 and CDR2: LGHNT, FRNRAP. CDR3 sequence: CASGLWDGNTGELFF. The CDR3 DNA reads as TGTGCTAGTGGTTTGTGGGACGGGAACACCGGGGAGCTGTTTTTT. The whole variable domain, remainder taken from reference TRBV12-5 and TRBJ2-2, is DARVTQTPRHKVTEMGQEVTMRCQPILGHNTVFWYRQTMMQGLELLAYFRNRAPLDDSGMPKDRFSAEMPDATLATLKIQPSEPRDSAVYFCASGLWDGNTGELFFGEGSRLTVL.

This clone came up a few times. The chain employs TRBV25-1 and TRBJ2-4; no firm D call. V was shortened by 1 base and J by 1 base, with 11 bases between the two germline ends. Germline-derived CDR1 and CDR2 are MGHDK and SYGVNS. The CDR3 is 16 residues long. DNA for the CDR3: TGTGCCAGCAGTGAATCACATAATGCGGCCAAAAACATTCAGTACTTC. Protein sequence: CASSESHNAAKNIQYF.

This chain connects TRBV5-4 to TRBJ2-3; weak D call: TRBD1 (5 bases). There are 13 residues in the CDR3. Germline assignment: CDR1 SGHNT and CDR2 YYREEE (reference sequence). The germline V and J ends were trimmed by 2 bases and 1 base, with 5 bases remaining between them. The CDR3 here is CASSLQGTDTQYF. The DNA for the CDR3 is TGTGCCAGCAGCTTACAGGGCACAGATACGCAGTATTTT. The whole variable domain, filled in from reference TRBV5-4 and TRBJ2-3, reads ETGVTQSPTHLIKTRGQQVTLRCSSQSGHNTVSWYQQALGQGPQFIFQYYREEENGRGNFPPRFSGLQFPNYSSELNVNALELDDSALYLCASSLQGTDTQYFGPGTRLTVL.

This clone occurred a few times. The rearrangement links TRBV19 to TRBJ2-1, with D tentatively TRBD2 (6 bases). Germline loops: CDR1 LNHDA, CDR2 SQIVND (reference sequence). V was cut by 2 bases and J by 0 bases, with 11 bases left in between. The CDR3 has 16 amino acids. The CDR3 DNA reads as TGTGCCAGTAGTATACCCGGGGGAAGCTCCTACAATGAGCAGTTCTTC. Amino acids: CASSIPGGSSYNEQFF. The whole variable domain, remainder taken from reference TRBV19 and TRBJ2-1, is DGGITQSPKYLFRKEGQNVTLSCEQNLNHDAMYWYRQDPGQGLRLIYYSQIVNDFQKGDIAEGYSVSREKKESFPLTVTSAQKNPTAFYLCASSIPGGSSYNEQFFGPGTRLTVL.